There are a few counts of the clone carrying this T cell receptor (beta chain). Naive CD4+ T cells were purified with Tregs depleted by CD25. Trimming took off 1 base at V and 8 bases at J, with 18 bases between the two ends. Germline lookup yields CDR1 LNHNV and CDR2 YYDKDF (reference sequence). The CDR3 contains 16 residues. Full-length variable regions came from constant-region reverse primers plus semi-nested Nested Universal Primer A PCR. TCRdb redid the calling of the 5' RACE reads with MiXCR, one entry per CDR3 protein. The sample includes about 55,000 distinct CDR3 sequences, 17% of them seen just once.

This clonotype originated in a female donor with breast cancer. Sequenced input: naive CD4+ T cells sorted from blood. Regarding subset: naive CD4+ T cells, CD4+CD45RA+CD25-. J is TRBJ2-1 and V is TRBV15; unclear D gene. The DNA of the CDR3 is TGTGCCACCAGCAGAGGGTGGAGTTCGGAGATTGATGAGCAGTTCTTC. It is translated as CATSRGWSSEIDEQFF.